This T cell receptor beta chain derives from a study of CD8 T cells in ankylosing spondylitis. Many counts were recorded for this clonotype. TCRdb re-derived calls from the 5' RACE reads in MiXCR, one entry per CDR3 protein. The top ten clones hold less than 8.5% of a sample with hundreds of thousands of distinct CDR3 sequences, roughly 26% of them seen once. Per the germline V gene, CDR1 is SQVTM and CDR2 is ANQGSEA. The V gene end was trimmed by 7 bases and the J gene end by 4 bases; junction bases not matched to a gene: 5. This CDR3 is 12 amino acids long. Material for sequencing was blood, either unsorted or a sorted T cell fraction (not recorded which). The receptor was derived from a male donor with ankylosing spondylitis or in good health (not recorded which). The chain has TRBV29-1 and TRBJ2-7; 9 nucleotides agree with TRBD1. In DNA, the CDR3 is TGCAGCGCCGGACAGGGGAGATACGAGCAGTACTTC. Its translation is CSAGQGRYEQYF.